These T cell receptor beta chains were read from a single sample in a study of CD8 T cells in ankylosing spondylitis. TCRdb passed the 5' RACE reads through MiXCR, listing each CDR3 protein once. Altogether 700,000 or so distinct CDR3 sequences are present, around 19% being singletons, with the ten largest covering about a fifth. Sequencing input: blood, either unsorted or a sorted T cell fraction (not recorded which). These receptors were collected from a male donor with ankylosing spondylitis. Each CDR3 is given with its conserved first and last residue. The D gene is left open where the match is weak. The size field is filled for only some rows; it gives once, few, many or a size class.

D gene: NA; clone size: once; V gene: TRBV28; J gene: TRBJ1-5; CDR3 protein: CASRSSKGGLGNQPQHF; CDR3 DNA: TGTGCCAGCAGGTCCTCGAAGGGCGGACTAGGGAATCAGCCCCAGCATTTT
D gene: TRBD2; clone size: NA; V gene: TRBV28; J gene: TRBJ2-3; CDR3 protein: CASSLGAGEGNTQYF; CDR3 DNA: TGTGCCAGCAGTTTAGGAGCGGGAGAGGGGAATACGCAGTATTTT
D gene: NA; clone size: few; V gene: TRBV29-1; J gene: TRBJ1-2; CDR3 protein: CSVRTDRYGYTF; CDR3 DNA: TGCAGCGTGAGGACGGATCGCTATGGCTACACCTTC
D gene: TRBD1; clone size: NA; V gene: TRBV10-3; J gene: TRBJ1-2; CDR3 protein: CAISESGGQGARRGYGYTF; CDR3 DNA: TGTGCCATCAGTGAGTCGGGAGGACAGGGGGCCCGCAGGGGCTATGGCTACACCTTC
D gene: NA; clone size: NA; V gene: TRBV7-9; J gene: TRBJ2-1; CDR3 protein: CASSLVTRGFF; CDR3 DNA: TGTGCCAGCAGCTTAGTAACTAGGGGTTTCTTC
D gene: TRBD1; clone size: NA; V gene: TRBV4-2; J gene: TRBJ2-5; CDR3 protein: CASSQPTGVETQYF; CDR3 DNA: TGTGCCAGCAGCCAGCCGACAGGGGTAGAGACCCAGTACTTC
D gene: TRBD1; clone size: NA; V gene: TRBV9; J gene: TRBJ2-5; CDR3 protein: CASSPRTGTTETQYF; CDR3 DNA: TGTGCCAGCAGCCCCAGGACAGGGACCACAGAGACCCAGTACTTC
D gene: NA; clone size: few; V gene: TRBV20-1; J gene: TRBJ1-6; CDR3 protein: CSAGAGALVYNSPLHF; CDR3 DNA: TGCAGTGCTGGGGCCGGGGCTCTAGTCTATAATTCACCCCTCCACTTT
D gene: TRBD2; clone size: NA; V gene: TRBV5-1; J gene: TRBJ2-3; CDR3 protein: CASSPSPSGTSTDTQYF; CDR3 DNA: TGCGCCAGCAGCCCGTCGCCAAGCGGGACCAGCACAGATACGCAGTATTTT
D gene: NA; clone size: few; V gene: TRBV4-3; J gene: TRBJ2-1; CDR3 protein: CASSQRPSGTGLNNEQFF; CDR3 DNA: TGCGCCAGCAGCCAAAGGCCCTCCGGAACGGGACTGAACAATGAGCAGTTCTTC
D gene: NA; clone size: NA; V gene: TRBV6-1; J gene: TRBJ2-2; CDR3 protein: CASRGKGRKGGELFF; CDR3 DNA: TGTGCCAGCCGAGGGAAGGGAAGAAAGGGCGGGGAGCTGTTTTTT
D gene: TRBD2; clone size: NA; V gene: TRBV15; J gene: TRBJ2-7; CDR3 protein: CATSQSGKPSYEQYF; CDR3 DNA: TGTGCCACCAGCCAGAGCGGGAAGCCCTCCTACGAGCAGTACTTC
D gene: TRBD2; clone size: few; V gene: TRBV2; J gene: TRBJ2-3; CDR3 protein: CASPGGWETDTQYF; CDR3 DNA: TGTGCCAGCCCGGGGGGTTGGGAAACAGATACGCAGTATTTT
D gene: NA; clone size: NA; V gene: TRBV5-1; J gene: TRBJ1-6; CDR3 protein: CASSLGYHNSPLHF; CDR3 DNA: TGCGCCAGCAGCTTGGGGTACCACAATTCACCCCTCCACTTT
D gene: NA; clone size: NA; V gene: TRBV11-2; J gene: TRBJ2-7; CDR3 protein: CASSFNSRYEQYF; CDR3 DNA: TGTGCCAGCAGCTTCAACAGCCGTTACGAGCAGTACTTC
D gene: NA; clone size: NA; V gene: TRBV4-1; J gene: TRBJ2-2; CDR3 protein: CASSQGIRQARTGELFF; CDR3 DNA: TGCGCCAGCAGCCAAGGGATTAGACAGGCCCGAACCGGGGAGCTGTTTTTT
D gene: NA; clone size: few; V gene: TRBV20-1; J gene: TRBJ1-1; CDR3 protein: CSATESMNTEAFF; CDR3 DNA: TGCAGTGCTACAGAGAGCATGAACACTGAAGCTTTCTTT
D gene: NA; clone size: few; V gene: TRBV15; J gene: TRBJ1-5; CDR3 protein: CATSRGGQAQPQHF; CDR3 DNA: TGTGCCACCAGCAGAGGAGGGCAAGCTCAGCCCCAGCATTTT
D gene: NA; clone size: NA; V gene: TRBV30; J gene: TRBJ2-7; CDR3 protein: CAWSVGLTYEQYF; CDR3 DNA: TGTGCCTGGAGTGTTGGACTCACCTACGAGCAGTACTTC
D gene: NA; clone size: NA; V gene: TRBV13; J gene: TRBJ2-5; CDR3 protein: CASSQVAQETQYF; CDR3 DNA: TGTGCCAGCAGCCAAGTAGCGCAAGAGACCCAGTACTTC
D gene: TRBD1; clone size: few; V gene: TRBV18; J gene: TRBJ1-2; CDR3 protein: CASSPDRSGYTF; CDR3 DNA: TGTGCCAGCTCACCGGACAGGTCTGGCTACACCTTC
D gene: NA; clone size: few; V gene: TRBV9; J gene: TRBJ2-2; CDR3 protein: CASSSVRTGELFF; CDR3 DNA: TGTGCCAGCAGCTCTGTACGCACCGGGGAGCTGTTTTTT
D gene: NA; clone size: few; V gene: TRBV14; J gene: TRBJ2-7; CDR3 protein: CASSSGLENYEQYF; CDR3 DNA: TGTGCCAGCAGTTCAGGACTGGAGAACTACGAGCAGTACTTC
D gene: NA; clone size: NA; V gene: TRBV7-4; J gene: TRBJ2-1; CDR3 protein: CATKDREMRFAEQFF; CDR3 DNA: TGTGCCACAAAGGATCGGGAGATGAGATTTGCTGAGCAGTTCTTC
D gene: NA; clone size: NA; V gene: TRBV7-3; J gene: TRBJ1-1; CDR3 protein: CASSLIRQRNTEAFF; CDR3 DNA: TGTGCCAGCAGCTTAATCCGACAGAGGAACACTGAAGCTTTCTTT
D gene: NA; clone size: NA; V gene: TRBV11-2; J gene: TRBJ1-1; CDR3 protein: CASSFGGGAAFF; CDR3 DNA: TGTGCCAGCAGCTTCGGGGGGGGCGCGGCTTTCTTT
D gene: NA; clone size: NA; V gene: TRBV7-8; J gene: TRBJ1-4; CDR3 protein: CASSLAGTGEKLFF; CDR3 DNA: TGTGCCAGCAGCTTAGCCGGCACGGGGGAAAAACTGTTTTTT
D gene: NA; clone size: few; V gene: TRBV9; J gene: TRBJ1-1; CDR3 protein: CASSVAGHSFDNTEAFF; CDR3 DNA: TGTGCCAGCAGCGTAGCTGGACACTCTTTTGATAACACTGAAGCTTTCTTT
D gene: TRBD1; clone size: few; V gene: TRBV11-1; J gene: TRBJ2-3; CDR3 protein: CASSGRGEGQGREQGTDTQYF; CDR3 DNA: TGTGCCAGCAGCGGTAGAGGGGAGGGACAGGGCAGAGAGCAGGGCACAGATACGCAGTATTTT
D gene: TRBD2; clone size: NA; V gene: TRBV12-3/TRBV12-4; J gene: TRBJ2-3; CDR3 protein: CASSYKREATDTQYF; CDR3 DNA: TGTGCCAGCAGTTATAAGCGGGAGGCAACAGATACGCAGTATTTT
D gene: NA; clone size: NA; V gene: TRBV6-5; J gene: TRBJ2-3; CDR3 protein: CASSYGQGFIGTDTQYF; CDR3 DNA: TGTGCCAGCAGTTATGGGCAGGGGTTTATCGGCACAGATACGCAGTATTTT
D gene: NA; clone size: NA; V gene: TRBV2; J gene: TRBJ1-1; CDR3 protein: CASTGYGNTEAFF; CDR3 DNA: TGTGCCAGCACCGGCTATGGGAACACTGAAGCTTTCTTT
D gene: NA; clone size: few; V gene: TRBV11-2; J gene: TRBJ1-5; CDR3 protein: CASSVTWHSNQPQHF; CDR3 DNA: TGTGCCAGCAGCGTAACATGGCATAGCAATCAGCCCCAGCATTTT
D gene: NA; clone size: few; V gene: TRBV4-1; J gene: TRBJ2-4; CDR3 protein: CASSQAGSNIQYF; CDR3 DNA: TGCGCCAGCAGCCAAGCAGGGTCTAACATTCAGTACTTC
D gene: TRBD1; clone size: few; V gene: TRBV11-3; J gene: TRBJ2-7; CDR3 protein: CASRDRLTYEQYF; CDR3 DNA: TGTGCCAGCAGGGACAGGCTTACCTACGAGCAGTACTTC
D gene: TRBD1; clone size: few; V gene: TRBV24-1; J gene: TRBJ1-1; CDR3 protein: CATSETGTGLGAFF; CDR3 DNA: TGTGCCACCAGTGAAACAGGGACAGGGTTAGGAGCTTTCTTT
D gene: TRBD2; clone size: few; V gene: TRBV12-3/TRBV12-4; J gene: TRBJ2-5; CDR3 protein: CASAWATSGNPETQYF; CDR3 DNA: TGTGCCAGCGCTTGGGCGACTAGCGGGAACCCGGAGACCCAGTACTTC
D gene: NA; clone size: few; V gene: TRBV19; J gene: TRBJ2-2; CDR3 protein: CASSTSAFGELFF; CDR3 DNA: TGTGCCAGTAGTACCTCGGCCTTTGGGGAGCTGTTTTTT
D gene: TRBD2; clone size: few; V gene: TRBV12-3/TRBV12-4; J gene: TRBJ2-3; CDR3 protein: CASSSSGRDTDTQYF; CDR3 DNA: TGTGCCAGCAGTTCTAGCGGGAGAGACACAGATACGCAGTATTTT
D gene: NA; clone size: few; V gene: TRBV30; J gene: TRBJ1-5; CDR3 protein: CACADRLHQPQHF; CDR3 DNA: TGTGCCTGCGCCGACAGGCTCCATCAGCCCCAGCATTTT
D gene: NA; clone size: few; V gene: TRBV5-1; J gene: TRBJ1-1; CDR3 protein: CASSLAGGRGTEAFF; CDR3 DNA: TGCGCCAGCAGCTTGGCTGGGGGCCGGGGAACTGAAGCTTTCTTT
D gene: TRBD1; clone size: NA; V gene: TRBV29-1; J gene: TRBJ1-1; CDR3 protein: CSVSGQGGRAEAFF; CDR3 DNA: TGCAGCGTTTCCGGACAGGGGGGTCGGGCTGAAGCTTTCTTT
D gene: TRBD1; clone size: many; V gene: TRBV2; J gene: TRBJ1-5; CDR3 protein: CASRNRDREGQPQHF; CDR3 DNA: TGTGCCAGCAGAAACCGGGACAGGGAAGGTCAGCCCCAGCATTTT
D gene: NA; clone size: few; V gene: TRBV7-2; J gene: TRBJ2-4; CDR3 protein: CASSQIQLTLAKNIQYF; CDR3 DNA: TGTGCCAGCAGCCAGATACAACTAACCTTAGCCAAAAACATTCAGTACTTC
D gene: NA; clone size: few; V gene: TRBV6-6; J gene: TRBJ1-6; CDR3 protein: CASKETENSPLHF; CDR3 DNA: TGTGCCAGCAAGGAGACGGAAAATTCACCCCTCCACTTT
D gene: NA; clone size: few; V gene: TRBV6-5; J gene: TRBJ1-1; CDR3 protein: CASRRQYTEAFF; CDR3 DNA: TGTGCCAGCAGGAGACAGTACACTGAAGCTTTCTTT
D gene: TRBD1; clone size: NA; V gene: TRBV12-3/TRBV12-4; J gene: TRBJ2-5; CDR3 protein: CASRGTGGAFMQTQYF; CDR3 DNA: TGTGCCAGCAGGGGGACAGGGGGCGCCTTTATGCAGACCCAGTACTTC
D gene: NA; clone size: NA; V gene: TRBV5-1; J gene: TRBJ2-5; CDR3 protein: CASSFGGHRLETQYF; CDR3 DNA: TGCGCCAGCAGCTTCGGAGGGCATCGTCTGGAGACCCAGTACTTC
D gene: NA; clone size: many; V gene: TRBV9; J gene: TRBJ2-3; CDR3 protein: CASSLLSGGTDTQYF; CDR3 DNA: TGTGCCAGCAGCCTCCTGTCCGGGGGAACAGATACGCAGTATTTT
D gene: NA; clone size: many; V gene: TRBV20-1; J gene: TRBJ2-7; CDR3 protein: CSAYRDTLYEQYF; CDR3 DNA: TGCAGTGCTTACCGGGACACCCTCTACGAGCAGTACTTC
D gene: NA; clone size: NA; V gene: TRBV11-2; J gene: TRBJ1-4; CDR3 protein: CASSMQGTNEKLFF; CDR3 DNA: TGTGCCAGCAGCATGCAGGGAACTAATGAAAAACTGTTTTTT
D gene: TRBD2; clone size: NA; V gene: TRBV5-4; J gene: TRBJ2-3; CDR3 protein: CASSSYSGASTDTQYF; CDR3 DNA: TGTGCCAGCAGCTCATATAGCGGGGCTTCCACAGATACGCAGTATTTT
D gene: NA; clone size: NA; V gene: TRBV11-2; J gene: TRBJ1-1; CDR3 protein: CASSQGPTNTEAFF; CDR3 DNA: TGTGCCAGCAGCCAAGGACCGACCAACACTGAAGCTTTCTTT
D gene: TRBD1; clone size: few; V gene: TRBV24-1; J gene: TRBJ2-1; CDR3 protein: CATSDVTGGRSYNEQFF; CDR3 DNA: TGTGCCACCAGTGATGTTACAGGGGGTCGGTCCTACAATGAGCAGTTCTTC
D gene: NA; clone size: few; V gene: TRBV5-1; J gene: TRBJ2-1; CDR3 protein: CASSLILVGNEQFF; CDR3 DNA: TGCGCCAGCAGCTTGATCCTAGTCGGCAATGAGCAGTTCTTC
D gene: NA; clone size: NA; V gene: TRBV18; J gene: TRBJ2-3; CDR3 protein: CASSRDTGTDTQYF; CDR3 DNA: TGTGCCAGCTCAAGGGACACCGGTACAGATACGCAGTATTTT
D gene: TRBD1; clone size: few; V gene: TRBV7-8; J gene: TRBJ2-1; CDR3 protein: CASSLSGGNQQFF; CDR3 DNA: TGTGCCAGCAGCTTATCAGGGGGCAACCAGCAGTTCTTC
D gene: NA; clone size: many; V gene: TRBV6-5; J gene: TRBJ2-5; CDR3 protein: CASSWGINQETQYF; CDR3 DNA: TGTGCCAGCAGTTGGGGAATCAACCAAGAGACCCAGTACTTC
D gene: TRBD2; clone size: few; V gene: TRBV29-1; J gene: TRBJ2-2; CDR3 protein: CSVASLGGEAGELFF; CDR3 DNA: TGCAGCGTTGCTTCGTTGGGAGGGGAGGCCGGGGAGCTGTTTTTT